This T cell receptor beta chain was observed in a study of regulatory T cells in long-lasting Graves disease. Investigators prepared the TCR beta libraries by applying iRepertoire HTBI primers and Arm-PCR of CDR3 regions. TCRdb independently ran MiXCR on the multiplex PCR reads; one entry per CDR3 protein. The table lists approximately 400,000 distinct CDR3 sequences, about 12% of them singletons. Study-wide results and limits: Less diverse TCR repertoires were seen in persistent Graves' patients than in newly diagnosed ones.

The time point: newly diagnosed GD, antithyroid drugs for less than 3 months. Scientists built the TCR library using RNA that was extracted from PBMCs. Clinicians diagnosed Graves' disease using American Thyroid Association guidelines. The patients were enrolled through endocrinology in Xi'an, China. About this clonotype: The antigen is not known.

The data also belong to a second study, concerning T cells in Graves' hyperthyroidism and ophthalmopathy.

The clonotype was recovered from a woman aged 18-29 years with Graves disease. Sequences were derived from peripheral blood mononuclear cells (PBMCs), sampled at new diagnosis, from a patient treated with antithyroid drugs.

CDR3 sequence: CASSSGQGSGSPLHF. CDR3 nucleotides: TGTGCCAGCAGCTCGGGACAGGGTAGCGGATCACCCCTCCACTTT. J is TRBJ1-6 and V is TRBV7-2, with 9 bases aligning to TRBD1. This CDR3 has 15 amino acids. The germline gives CDR1 SGHTA, CDR2 FQGNSA. Trimming took 4 bases from V and 10 from J; bases not matched to a gene: 8.